The 6 T cell receptor beta chains below come from one sample, sequenced in a study of blood T cell repertoires in COVID-19. Sequenced by immunoSEQ multiplex PCR; TCRdb stores in-frame clones only, minus some. The table has about 270,000 clones, around 85% seen once. The specimen was peripheral blood. The receptor set was obtained from a woman under 40 with COVID-19, enrolled during active disease.

In nucleotides, the CDR3 is TGTGCCAGCAGCCAAGGCGATTTCCGGGAGACCCAGTACTTC. The encoded protein is CASSQGDFRETQYF. J is TRBJ2-5 and V is TRBV3-1 (or the pseudogene TRBV3-2); no firm D call. The CDR3 is made up of 14 amino acids. Trimming shortened V by 1 base and J by 5 bases, and 11 bases separated the two germline ends. Germline V gene data show CDR1 as LGHDT and CDR2 as YNNKEL (reference sequence).

A word on this clone: The junction does not match germline at one end; this may be a read error. The rearrangement links TRBV27 to TRBJ1-1, with D tentatively TRBD1 (6 bases). Germline loops: CDR1 MNHEY, CDR2 SMNVEV (reference sequence). This CDR3 has 11 residues. Here the CDR3 reads CASTKGGESFF. CDR3 bases: TGTGCCAGCACCAAAGGGGGTGAATCTTTCTTT.

CDR3 protein: CASSFSDSTDTQYF. The CDR3 DNA reads as TGCGCCAGCAGCTTTTCGGACTCAACAGATACGCAGTATTTT. This rearrangement joins TRBV5-1 to TRBJ2-3; possibly TRBD2 for D (5 bases). The CDR3 has 14 amino acids. With 2 bases removed from V and 3 bases from J, the gap between germline ends came to 10 bases. Germline loops: CDR1 SGHRS, CDR2 YFSETQ.

This chain joins TRBV12-3 or TRBV12-4 and TRBJ2-3; weak D call: TRBD1 (6 bases). Trimming took 6 bases from V and 5 from J, leaving 9 bases between them. This CDR3 region has 12 residues. CDR3 nucleotides: TGTGCCAGCAGGGAACAGGGAGATACGCAGTATTTT. This codes for CASREQGDTQYF.

This rearrangement joins TRBV10-1 to TRBJ2-2; D is unresolved. This CDR3 contains 12 residues. The ends were cut back, 1 base at V and 6 bases at J, with 3 bases in the middle. Per germline, CDR1 WNHNN and CDR2 SYGVQD (reference sequence). In DNA, the CDR3 is TGCGCCAGCAGTGAGTTCGCCGGGGAGCTGTTTTTT. Its translation is CASSEFAGELFF.

This clone showed up just once. The chain combines TRBV5-1 with TRBJ2-5; 11 nucleotides agree with TRBD1. Trimming cost V 3 bases and J 5 bases; bases outside gene matches: 6. CDR3 length: 15 residues. Germline values: CDR1 SGHRS, CDR2 YFSETQ. The DNA of the CDR3 is TGCGCCAGCAGCTCGCGGACAGGGGGCGGTGAGACCCAGTACTTC. Residues: CASSSRTGGGETQYF.